A selection of T cell receptor beta chains follows, all from one sample in a study of blood T cell repertoires in COVID-19. Clones were read by immunoSEQ multiplex PCR, and TCRdb kept only the in-frame ones, dropping some. The sample has approximately 200,000 clones; about 86% are singletons. The sample was peripheral blood. The receptors come from a young woman with active or convalescent COVID-19. The CDR3 runs from the conserved cysteine through the conserved F or W. Each record gives: D gene, J gene, V gene, clone size, CDR3 protein, CDR3 DNA. D genes are given only for firm matches. Clone size is not always given. Where it is, it says once, few, many or a class for expanded clones.

TRBD1 | TRBJ1-2 | TRBV27 | NA | CASSFYRGYNYGYTF | TGTGCCAGCAGTTTCTACAGGGGGTACAACTATGGCTACACCTTC
TRBD1 | TRBJ2-7 | TRBV5-6 | NA | CASSSSTPGQGAYEQYF | TGTGCCAGCAGCTCGAGCACACCGGGACAGGGGGCTTACGAGCAGTACTTC
NA | TRBJ1-2 | TRBV19 | few | CASTLTGSNYGYTF | TGTGCCAGTACGCTTACAGGGAGTAACTATGGCTACACCTTC
NA | TRBJ1-1 | TRBV19 | NA | CASSSPRGMNTEAFF | TGTGCCAGTAGTAGCCCCCGGGGAATGAACACTGAAGCTTTCTTT
NA | TRBJ1-1 | TRBV5-1 | NA | CASSLSGALRGTEAFF | TGCGCCAGCAGCTTGTCAGGAGCCCTGAGGGGGACTGAAGCTTTCTTT
TRBD1 | TRBJ1-6 | TRBV30 | NA | CAWGHGTGGRRRALHF | TGTGCCTGGGGCCATGGGACAGGGGGCCGCAGGAGGGCCCTCCACTTT
NA | TRBJ1-1 | TRBV30 | NA | CAWSVPGMTTEAFF | TGTGCCTGGAGTGTACCAGGGATGACCACTGAAGCTTTCTTT
NA | TRBJ2-7 | TRBV30 | NA | CAWRFEGQGISYEQYF | TGTGCCTGGAGATTTGAGGGGCAGGGGATTTCCTACGAGCAGTACTTC
TRBD1 | TRBJ2-7 | TRBV6-5 | NA | CASRATGGTYEQYF | TGTGCCAGCAGGGCGACAGGGGGGACCTACGAGCAGTACTTC
TRBD1 | TRBJ1-2 | TRBV6-6 | NA | CASSYTDRGDYGYTF | TGTGCCAGCAGTTACACTGACAGGGGGGACTATGGCTACACCTTC
TRBD2 | TRBJ2-5 | TRBV11-3 | once | CASSLDHGTRETQYF | TGTGCCAGCAGCTTAGATCACGGGACTAGGGAGACCCAGTACTTC
TRBD1 | TRBJ2-3 | TRBV5-1 | NA | CASSVRGTLDTQYF | TGCGCCAGCAGCGTCAGGGGGACCTTAGATACGCAGTATTTT
NA | TRBJ1-1 | TRBV19 | once | CASSIMAGRALNTEAFF | TGTGCCAGTAGTATCATGGCAGGGAGGGCCTTAAACACTGAAGCTTTCTTT
NA | TRBJ1-1 | TRBV6-1 | NA | CASSEAGGRAEAFF | TGTGCCAGCAGTGAAGCGGGGGGACGGGCTGAAGCTTTCTTT
TRBD1 | TRBJ2-7 | TRBV11-3 | NA | CASSSGDSPVYEQYF | TGTGCCAGCAGCTCCGGGGACAGTCCGGTCTACGAGCAGTACTTC